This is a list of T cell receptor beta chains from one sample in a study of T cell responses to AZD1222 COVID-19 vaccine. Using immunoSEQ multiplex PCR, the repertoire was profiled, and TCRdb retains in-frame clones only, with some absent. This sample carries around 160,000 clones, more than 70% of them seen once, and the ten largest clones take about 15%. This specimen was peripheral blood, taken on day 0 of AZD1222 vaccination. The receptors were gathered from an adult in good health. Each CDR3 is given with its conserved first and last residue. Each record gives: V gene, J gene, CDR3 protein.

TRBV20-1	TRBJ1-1	CSAPRGGEAFF
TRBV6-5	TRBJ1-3	CASSYSRGQGNTIYF
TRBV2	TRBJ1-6	CASSEDSTNSPLHF
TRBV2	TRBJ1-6	CASSGESSYNSPLHF
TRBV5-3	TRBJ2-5	CARSLYGETQYF
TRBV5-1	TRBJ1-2	CASSLEGQGAQGYTF
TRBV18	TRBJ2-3	CASRETGADTQYF
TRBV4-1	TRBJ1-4	CASSQGQGIQREKLFF
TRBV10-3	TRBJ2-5	CAIQPQGRGQETQYF
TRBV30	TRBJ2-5	CAWSYREETQYF
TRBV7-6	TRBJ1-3	CASSLQRQGTIYF
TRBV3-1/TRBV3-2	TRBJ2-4	CASSGRDIENIQYF
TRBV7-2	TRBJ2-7	CASSLKVASYEQYF
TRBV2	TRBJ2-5	CASNLRTGLQETQYF
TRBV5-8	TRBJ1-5	CASSLYRGQPQHF
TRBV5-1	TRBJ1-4	CASSLLRRTVNEKLFF
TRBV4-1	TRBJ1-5	CASSQRLMGQLPDSNQPQHF
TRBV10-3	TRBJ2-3	CAIMGITDTQYF
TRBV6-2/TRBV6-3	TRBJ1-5	CASSYSDRNQPQHF
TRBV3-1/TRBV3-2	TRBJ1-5	CASSQHLDTGSQPQHF
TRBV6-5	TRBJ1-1	CASNRNTEAFF
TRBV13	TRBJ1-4	CASSPRYRGLDEKLFF
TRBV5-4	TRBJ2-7	CASSSRGLAGDHEQYF
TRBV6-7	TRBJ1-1	CASSYRQGGRNEAFF
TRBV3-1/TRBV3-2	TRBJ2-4	CASSQAGGVIQYF
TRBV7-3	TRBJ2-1	CASSRGRNNEQFF
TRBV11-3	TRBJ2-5	CASSSGTVTGGGFETQYF
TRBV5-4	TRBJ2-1	CASSLEVVGYNEQFF
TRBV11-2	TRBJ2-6	CASSLDNFSGANVLTF
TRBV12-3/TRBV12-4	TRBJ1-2	CASSGDDYGYTF
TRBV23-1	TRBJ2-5	CASTPRTGSQETQYF
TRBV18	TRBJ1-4	CASSPGQTNEKLFF
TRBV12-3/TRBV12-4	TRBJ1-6	CAGSRGNSPLHF
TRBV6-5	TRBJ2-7	CASSYSGRPYEQYF
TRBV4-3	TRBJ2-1	CASSQDGDRVYNEQFF
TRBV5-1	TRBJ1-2	CASSLRGAGGYTF
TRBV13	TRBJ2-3	CASSIITSGGALGTDTQYF
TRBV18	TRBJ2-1	CASSPQAGGAEQFF
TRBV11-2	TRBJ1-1	CASSSGRGNTEAFF
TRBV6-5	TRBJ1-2	CASSSRGVLNYGYTF
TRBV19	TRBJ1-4	CASSPRGPGGEKLFF
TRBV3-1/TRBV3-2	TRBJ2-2	CASSRTGLNTGELFF
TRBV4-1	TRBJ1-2	CASSQDEQGYGYTF
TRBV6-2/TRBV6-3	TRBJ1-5	CASSYYGQANQPQHF
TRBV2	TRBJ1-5	CASSAAGYQPQHF
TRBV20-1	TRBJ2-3	CSASSVLYTDTQYF
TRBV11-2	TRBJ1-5	CASSLPRGEGGNQPQHF
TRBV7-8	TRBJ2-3	CASSSRLAGGDTQYF
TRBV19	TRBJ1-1	CASREGQLNTEAFF
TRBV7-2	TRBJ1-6	CASRTESSYNSPLHF
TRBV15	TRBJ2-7	CATSRDRGQETYEQYF
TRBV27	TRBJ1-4	CASSPMRGNEKLFF
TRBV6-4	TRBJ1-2	CASSPGLAGGYTF